One TCR beta chain is described in this entry. Its antigen is currently unknown. Primers: 60 Vbeta forward and 13 Jbeta reverse. Sequenced by immunoSEQ multiplex PCR; TCRdb stores in-frame clones only, minus some. The table shows roughly 140,000 clones, with 75% to 90% occurring only once. The data were obtained in a study of cytomegalovirus exposure and HLA in healthy donors. Broader study findings: The study labeled more than 150 TCR beta chains cytomegalovirus-associated. Productive status was seen about 87% or about 30% of the time for most TCR beta V segments in an earlier analysis. In a later analysis, V- and J-gene trimming of beta chains associated with a DCLRE1C missense variant, replicated independently. Some public TCRs appeared in many individuals, while most sequences were rare.

Germline CDR1 LNHDA, CDR2 SQIVND (reference sequence). This CDR3 spans 12 amino acids. Between the trimmed V and J ends, which lost 9 bases and 8 bases, there was a span of 14 bases. The chain carries TRBV19 and TRBJ1-5; tentatively, D is TRBD1 (5 bases). The TCR originated in a man aged 40-55 years in good health and CMV-seronegative. Sequencing was performed on PBMCs. CDR3 protein: CARAGGVKPQHF. The DNA for the CDR3 is TGTGCCAGGGCCGGGGGTGTGAAGCCCCAGCATTTT.